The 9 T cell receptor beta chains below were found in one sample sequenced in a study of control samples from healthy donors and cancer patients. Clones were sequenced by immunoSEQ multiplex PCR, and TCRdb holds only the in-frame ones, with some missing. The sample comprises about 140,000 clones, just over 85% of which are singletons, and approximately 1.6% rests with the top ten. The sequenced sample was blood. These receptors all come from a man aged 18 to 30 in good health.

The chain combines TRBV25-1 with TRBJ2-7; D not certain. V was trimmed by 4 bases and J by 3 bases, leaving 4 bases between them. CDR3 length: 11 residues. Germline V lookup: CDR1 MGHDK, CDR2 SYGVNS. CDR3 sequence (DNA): TGTGCCAGCAGTGTCTACTACGAGCAGTACTTC. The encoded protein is CASSVYYEQYF.

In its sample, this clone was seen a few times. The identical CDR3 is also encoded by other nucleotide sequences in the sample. The CDR3, as DNA: TGTGCCAGTTCTCGGACAGGGGGCAACTATGGCTACACCTTC. It translates to CASSRTGGNYGYTF. The chain is built from TRBV6-5 and TRBJ1-2; TRBD1 matches 11 bases. The CDR3 is made up of 14 amino acids. Germline V CDR1 and CDR2: MNHEY, SVGAGI. After removal of 9 bases from V and 2 bases from J, the junction contained 5 bases not matched to a gene.

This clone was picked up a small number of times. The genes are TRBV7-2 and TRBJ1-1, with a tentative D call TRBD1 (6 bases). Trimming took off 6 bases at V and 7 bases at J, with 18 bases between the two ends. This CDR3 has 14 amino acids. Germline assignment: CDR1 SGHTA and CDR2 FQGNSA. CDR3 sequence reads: CASRQGPSEIEAFF. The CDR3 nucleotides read TGTGCCAGCAGACAGGGTCCGAGCGAGATTGAAGCTTTCTTT.

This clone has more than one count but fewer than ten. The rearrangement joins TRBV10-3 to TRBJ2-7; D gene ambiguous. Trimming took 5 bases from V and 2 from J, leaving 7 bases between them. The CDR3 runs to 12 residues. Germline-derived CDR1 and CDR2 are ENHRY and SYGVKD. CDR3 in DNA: TGTGCCATCAGTTTAACCACCTACGAGCAGTACTTC. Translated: CAISLTTYEQYF.

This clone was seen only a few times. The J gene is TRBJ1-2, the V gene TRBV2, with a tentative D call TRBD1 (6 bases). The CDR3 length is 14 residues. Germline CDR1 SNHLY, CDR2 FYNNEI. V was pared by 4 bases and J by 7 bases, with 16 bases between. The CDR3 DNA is TGTGCCAGCAGTGGGCCCCAACAGGGAGGTGGCTACACCTTC. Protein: CASSGPQQGGGYTF.

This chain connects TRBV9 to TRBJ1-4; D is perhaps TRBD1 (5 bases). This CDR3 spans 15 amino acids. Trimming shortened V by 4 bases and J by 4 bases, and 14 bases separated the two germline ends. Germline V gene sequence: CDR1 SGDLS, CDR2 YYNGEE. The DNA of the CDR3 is TGTGCCAGCAGCACCTCAGGGCACGGTAATGAAAAACTGTTTTTT. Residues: CASSTSGHGNEKLFF.

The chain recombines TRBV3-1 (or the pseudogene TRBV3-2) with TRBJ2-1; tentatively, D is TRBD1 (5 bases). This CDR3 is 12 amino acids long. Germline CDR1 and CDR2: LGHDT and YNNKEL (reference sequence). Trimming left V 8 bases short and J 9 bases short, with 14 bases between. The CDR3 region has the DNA TGTGCCAGCGGTCGGGTAAGGGGTGAGCAGTTCTTC. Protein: CASGRVRGEQFF.

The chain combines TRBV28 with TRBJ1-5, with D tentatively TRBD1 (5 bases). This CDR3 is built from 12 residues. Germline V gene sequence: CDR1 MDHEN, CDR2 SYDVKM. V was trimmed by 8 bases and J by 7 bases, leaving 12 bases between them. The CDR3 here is CASLTGPQPQHF. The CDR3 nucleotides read TGTGCCAGCCTTACGGGGCCCCAGCCCCAGCATTTT.

This chain's CDR3 is CASSLPAAGELFF. CDR3 nucleotide sequence: TGTGCCAGCAGCCTACCCGCGGCCGGGGAGCTGTTTTTT. The gene calls are TRBV5-6 and TRBJ2-2; D is uncertain. V was pared by 4 bases and J by 6 bases, with 10 bases between. Germline CDR1 SGHDT, CDR2 YYEEEE. The CDR3 extends over 13 amino acids.